The clone carrying this T cell receptor beta chain was counted a few times. As yet, its antigen is unknown. This specimen comes from a study of T cells in Graves' hyperthyroidism and ophthalmopathy. Study-level background: The blood sample was taken at first diagnosis, before treatment began. Study results and caveats: Expanded thyroid clonotypes (above 0.001) were mostly also found in blood. Stable hyperthyroidism was told apart from ophthalmopathy by a model built on 13 V-J features.

Sample collection date corresponds to first hyperthyroidism diagnosis, prior to any ophthalmopathy symptoms. The source material, RNA transcripts, was used to amplify TCR beta CDR3 regions. The HTBI primer set served for first-round RT-PCR of the TCR CDR3. Each CDR3 protein gets one entry after TCRdb re-called the multiplex PCR reads with MiXCR. The top ten clones hold 7.8% of a sample with under 350,000 distinct CDR3 sequences, about an eighth of them seen once. Trimming took 3 bases from V and 4 from J; bases not matched to a gene: 6. CDR1 is SGHVS, CDR2 FNYEAQ, per germline. The CDR3 runs 16 residues.

Sequenced sample: blood. This TCR was sampled from a woman under 40 with Graves' hyperthyroidism that later progressed to Graves' ophthalmopathy. The V gene is TRBV7-6, the J gene TRBJ2-2; 9 bases agree with TRBD2. As DNA, the CDR3 is TGTGCCAGCAGCTTGTGGACTAGCGCGGGCACCGGGGAGCTGTTTTTT. Its translation is CASSLWTSAGTGELFF.